The 2 T cell receptor beta chains reported below all come from one sample, sequenced in a study of identical twins. Each CDR3 protein is one row after TCRdb ran MiXCR on the 5' RACE reads. Found here are hundreds of thousands of distinct CDR3 sequences, around 5.7% of them singletons; the top ten hold approximately 2%. The sequencing input was naive T cells sorted from blood. The receptor set was obtained from a young man in good health.

This CDR3 is CASSSDGTGNTIYF. In DNA, the CDR3 is TGTGCCAGCAGCAGCGACGGTACTGGAAACACCATATATTTT. The chain joins TRBV9 to TRBJ1-3; D gene ambiguous. The CDR3 consists of 14 residues. Trimming pared 4 bases from V and 2 bases from J, leaving 10 bases between. Germline-derived CDR1 and CDR2 are SGDLS and YYNGEE.

The rearrangement uses TRBV27 and TRBJ2-3; 7 bases align to TRBD2. Germline V gene sequence: CDR1 MNHEY, CDR2 SMNVEV (reference sequence). The CDR3 covers 22 residues. Losses at the gene ends were 4 bases for V and 1 base for J; bases not matched to a gene: 26. CDR3 protein: CASSSHNPSMGGRKKGTDTQYF. CDR3 nucleotides: TGTGCCAGCAGTTCACATAACCCCTCAATGGGCGGGAGAAAGAAGGGCACAGATACGCAGTATTTT.